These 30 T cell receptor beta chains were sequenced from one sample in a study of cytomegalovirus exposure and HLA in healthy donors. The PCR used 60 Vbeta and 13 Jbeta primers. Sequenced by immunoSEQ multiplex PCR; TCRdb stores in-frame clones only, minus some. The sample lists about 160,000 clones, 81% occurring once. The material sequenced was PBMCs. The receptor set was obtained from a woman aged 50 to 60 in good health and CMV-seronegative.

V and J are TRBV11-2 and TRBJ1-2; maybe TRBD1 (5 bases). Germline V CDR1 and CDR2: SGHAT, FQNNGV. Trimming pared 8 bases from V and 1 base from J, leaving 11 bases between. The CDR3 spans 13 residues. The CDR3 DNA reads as TGTGCCAGCTCGCCGGACATTAACTATGGCTACACCTTC. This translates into CASSPDINYGYTF.

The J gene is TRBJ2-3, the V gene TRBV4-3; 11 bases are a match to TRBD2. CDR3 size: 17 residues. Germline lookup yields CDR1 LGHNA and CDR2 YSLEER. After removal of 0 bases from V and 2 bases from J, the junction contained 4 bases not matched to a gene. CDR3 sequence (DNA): TGCGCCAGCAGCCAAGACACTAGCGGGGGATACACAGATACGCAGTATTTT. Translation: CASSQDTSGGYTDTQYF.

DNA of the CDR3: TGTGCCATCAGGGGGGGTGTAGTTTACGAGCAGTACTTC. Amino acids: CAIRGGVVYEQYF. The chain joins TRBV10-3 to TRBJ2-7; D possibly corresponds to TRBD2 (6 bases). The CDR3 is 13 residues long. Trimming took off 6 bases at V and 4 bases at J, with 13 bases between the two ends. The germline gives CDR1 ENHRY, CDR2 SYGVKD.

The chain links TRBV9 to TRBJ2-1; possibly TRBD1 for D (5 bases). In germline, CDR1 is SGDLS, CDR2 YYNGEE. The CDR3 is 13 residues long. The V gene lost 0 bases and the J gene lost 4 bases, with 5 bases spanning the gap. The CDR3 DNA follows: TGTGCCAGCAGCGTAGGACAGTACAATGAGCAGTTCTTC. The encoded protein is CASSVGQYNEQFF.

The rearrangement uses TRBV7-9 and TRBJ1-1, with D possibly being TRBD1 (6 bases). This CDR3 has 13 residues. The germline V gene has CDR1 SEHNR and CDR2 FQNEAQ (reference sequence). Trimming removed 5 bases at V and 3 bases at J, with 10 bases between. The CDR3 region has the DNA TGTGCCAGCAGCGGTCAGGGGTACACTGAAGCTTTCTTT. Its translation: CASSGQGYTEAFF.

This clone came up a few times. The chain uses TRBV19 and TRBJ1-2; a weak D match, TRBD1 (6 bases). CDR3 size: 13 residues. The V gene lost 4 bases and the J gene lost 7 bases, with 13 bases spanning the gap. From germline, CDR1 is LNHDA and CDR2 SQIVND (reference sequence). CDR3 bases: TGTGCCAGTAGTAACAGGGAACGAGGTGGCTACACCTTC. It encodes CASSNRERGGYTF.

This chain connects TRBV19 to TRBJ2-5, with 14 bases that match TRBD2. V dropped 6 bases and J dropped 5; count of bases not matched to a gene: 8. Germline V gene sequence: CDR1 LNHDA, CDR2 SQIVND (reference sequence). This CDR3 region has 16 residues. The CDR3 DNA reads TGTGCCAGTAGCAGGGGACTAGCGGGGGCCGGGGAGACCCAGTACTTC. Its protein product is CASSRGLAGAGETQYF.

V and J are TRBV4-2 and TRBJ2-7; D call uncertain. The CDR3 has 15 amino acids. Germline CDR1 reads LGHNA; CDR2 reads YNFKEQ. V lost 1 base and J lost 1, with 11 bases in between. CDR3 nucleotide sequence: TGTGCCAGCAGCCAAGGGGCCGGTTTATCCTACGAGCAGTACTTC. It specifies CASSQGAGLSYEQYF.

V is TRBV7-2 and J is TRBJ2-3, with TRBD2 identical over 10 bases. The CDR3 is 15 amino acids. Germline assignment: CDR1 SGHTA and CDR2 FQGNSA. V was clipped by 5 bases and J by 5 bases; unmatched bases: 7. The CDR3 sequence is CASSLTSGVQDTQYF. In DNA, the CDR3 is TGTGCCAGCAGCCTTACTAGCGGGGTCCAAGATACGCAGTATTTT.

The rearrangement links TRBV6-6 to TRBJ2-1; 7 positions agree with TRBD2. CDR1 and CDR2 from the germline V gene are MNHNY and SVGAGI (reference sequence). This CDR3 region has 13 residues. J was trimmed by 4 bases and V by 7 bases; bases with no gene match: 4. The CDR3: CASTWDYYNEQFF. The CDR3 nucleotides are TGTGCCAGCACCTGGGACTATTACAATGAGCAGTTCTTC.

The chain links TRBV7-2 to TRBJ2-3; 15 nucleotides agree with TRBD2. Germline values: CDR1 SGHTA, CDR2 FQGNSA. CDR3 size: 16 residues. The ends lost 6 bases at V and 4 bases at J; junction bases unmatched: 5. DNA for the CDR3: TGTGCCAGCAGATCAGGACTAGCGGGAGGGCCAGATACGCAGTATTTT. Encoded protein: CASRSGLAGGPDTQYF.

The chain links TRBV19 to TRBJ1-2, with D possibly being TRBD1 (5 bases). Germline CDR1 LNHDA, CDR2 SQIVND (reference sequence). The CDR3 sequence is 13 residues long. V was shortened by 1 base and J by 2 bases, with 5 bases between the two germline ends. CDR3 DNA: TGTGCCAGTAGTATAGGGGGCAACTATGGCTACACCTTC. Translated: CASSIGGNYGYTF.

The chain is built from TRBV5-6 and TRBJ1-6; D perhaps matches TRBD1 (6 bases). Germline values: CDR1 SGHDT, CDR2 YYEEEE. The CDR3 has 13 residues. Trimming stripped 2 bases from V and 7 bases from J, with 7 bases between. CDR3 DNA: TGTGCCAGCAGCTTTACAGGGAATTCACCCCTCCACTTT. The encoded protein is CASSFTGNSPLHF.

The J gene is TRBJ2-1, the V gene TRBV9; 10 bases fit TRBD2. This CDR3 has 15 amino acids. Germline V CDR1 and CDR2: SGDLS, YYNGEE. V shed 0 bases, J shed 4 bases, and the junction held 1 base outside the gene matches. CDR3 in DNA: TGTGCCAGCAGCGTAGAACTAGCGGGGTACAATGAGCAGTTCTTC. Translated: CASSVELAGYNEQFF. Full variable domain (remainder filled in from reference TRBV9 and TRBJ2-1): DSGVTQTPKHLITATGQRVTLRCSPRSGDLSVYWYQQSLDQGLQFLIQYYNGEERAKGNILERFSAQQFPDLHSELNLSSLELGDSALYFCASSVELAGYNEQFFGPGTRLTVL.

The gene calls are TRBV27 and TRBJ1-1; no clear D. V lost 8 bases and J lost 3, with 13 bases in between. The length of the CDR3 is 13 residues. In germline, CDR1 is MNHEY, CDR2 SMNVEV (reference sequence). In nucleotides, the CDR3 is TGTGCCAGCGCCCGGGAAACGTACACTGAAGCTTTCTTT. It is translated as CASARETYTEAFF.

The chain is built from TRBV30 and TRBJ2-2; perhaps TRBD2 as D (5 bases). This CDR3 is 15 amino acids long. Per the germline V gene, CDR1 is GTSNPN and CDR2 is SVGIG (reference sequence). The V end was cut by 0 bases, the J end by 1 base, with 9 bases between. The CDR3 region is CAWSVASRNTGELFF. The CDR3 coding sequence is TGTGCCTGGAGTGTAGCTAGCAGGAACACCGGGGAGCTGTTTTTT.

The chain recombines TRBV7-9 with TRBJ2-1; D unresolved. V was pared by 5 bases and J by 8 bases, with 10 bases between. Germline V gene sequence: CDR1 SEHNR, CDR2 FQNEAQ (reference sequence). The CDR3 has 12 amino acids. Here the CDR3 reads CASSLTFDEQFF. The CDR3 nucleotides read TGTGCCAGCAGCCTTACATTCGATGAGCAGTTCTTC.

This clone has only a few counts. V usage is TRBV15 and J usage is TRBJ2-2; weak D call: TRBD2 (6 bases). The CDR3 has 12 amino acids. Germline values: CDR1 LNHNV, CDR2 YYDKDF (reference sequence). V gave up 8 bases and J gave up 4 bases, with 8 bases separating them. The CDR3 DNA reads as TGTGCCACCGGAGGGATCACCGGGGAGCTGTTTTTT. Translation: CATGGITGELFF.

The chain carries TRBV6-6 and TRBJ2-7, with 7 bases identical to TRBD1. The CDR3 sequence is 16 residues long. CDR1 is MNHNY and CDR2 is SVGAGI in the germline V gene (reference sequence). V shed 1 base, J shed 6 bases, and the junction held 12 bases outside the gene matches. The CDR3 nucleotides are TGTGCCAGCAGTTACTTTGGGACAGCAGTTAACTCCGAGCAGTACTTC. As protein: CASSYFGTAVNSEQYF.

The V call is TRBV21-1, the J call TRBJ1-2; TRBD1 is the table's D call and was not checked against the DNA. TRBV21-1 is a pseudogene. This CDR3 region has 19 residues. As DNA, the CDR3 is TGTGCCAGCAGCAAAAACCGCAATAAATCCGACAGGGGACGGTATGGCTACACCTTC. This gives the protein CASSKNRNKSDRGRYGYTF.

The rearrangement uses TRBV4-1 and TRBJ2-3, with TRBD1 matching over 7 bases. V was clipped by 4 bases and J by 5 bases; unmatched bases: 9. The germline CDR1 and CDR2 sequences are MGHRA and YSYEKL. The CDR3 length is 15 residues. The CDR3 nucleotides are TGCGCCAGCAGCCTTTTAACAGGGGTTGAAGATACGCAGTATTTT. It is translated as CASSLLTGVEDTQYF.

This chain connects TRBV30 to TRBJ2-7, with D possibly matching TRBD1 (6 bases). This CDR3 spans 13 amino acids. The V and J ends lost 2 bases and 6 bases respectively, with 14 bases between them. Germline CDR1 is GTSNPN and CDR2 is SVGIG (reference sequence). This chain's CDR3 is CAWSNVGRGEQYF. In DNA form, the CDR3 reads TGTGCCTGGAGTAACGTTGGCAGGGGCGAGCAGTACTTC.

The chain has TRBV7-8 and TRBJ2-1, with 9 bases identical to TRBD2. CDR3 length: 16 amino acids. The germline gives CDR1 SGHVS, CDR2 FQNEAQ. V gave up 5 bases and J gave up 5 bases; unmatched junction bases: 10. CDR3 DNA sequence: TGTGCCAGCAGCCGGGGCCTAGCGGGATTAAACAATGAGCAGTTCTTC. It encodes CASSRGLAGLNNEQFF.

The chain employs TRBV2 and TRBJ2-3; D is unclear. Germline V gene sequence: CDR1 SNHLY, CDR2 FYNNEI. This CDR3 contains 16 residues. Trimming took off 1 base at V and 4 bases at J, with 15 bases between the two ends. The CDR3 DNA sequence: TGTGCCAGCAGTGAAGGTAAACGGCCAGGCCCAGATACGCAGTATTTT. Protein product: CASSEGKRPGPDTQYF.

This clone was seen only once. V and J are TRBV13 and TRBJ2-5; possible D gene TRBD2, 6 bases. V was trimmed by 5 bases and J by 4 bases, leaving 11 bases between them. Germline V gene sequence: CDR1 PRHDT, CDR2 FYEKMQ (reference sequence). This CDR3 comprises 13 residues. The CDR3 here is CASSPRRGETQYF. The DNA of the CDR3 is TGTGCCAGCAGCCCTCGGAGGGGAGAGACCCAGTACTTC. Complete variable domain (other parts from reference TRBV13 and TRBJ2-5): AAGVIQSPRHLIKEKRETATLKCYPIPRHDTVYWYQQGPGQDPQFLISFYEKMQSDKGSIPDRFSAQQFSDYHSELNMSSLELGDSALYFCASSPRRGETQYFGPGTRLLVL.

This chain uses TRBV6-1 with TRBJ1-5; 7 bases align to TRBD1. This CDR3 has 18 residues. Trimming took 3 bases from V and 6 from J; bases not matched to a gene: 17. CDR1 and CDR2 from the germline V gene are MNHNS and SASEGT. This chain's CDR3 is CASSDRGGQVEQFQPQHF. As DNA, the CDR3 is TGTGCCAGCAGTGACAGGGGTGGACAGGTCGAGCAGTTTCAGCCCCAGCATTTT.

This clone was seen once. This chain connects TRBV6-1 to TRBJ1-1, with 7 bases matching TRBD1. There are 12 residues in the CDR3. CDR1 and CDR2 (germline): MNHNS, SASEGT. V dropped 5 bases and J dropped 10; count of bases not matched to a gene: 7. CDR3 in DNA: TGTGCCAGCAGTAATCAACAGGGGCGAGCTTTCTTT. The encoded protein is CASSNQQGRAFF.

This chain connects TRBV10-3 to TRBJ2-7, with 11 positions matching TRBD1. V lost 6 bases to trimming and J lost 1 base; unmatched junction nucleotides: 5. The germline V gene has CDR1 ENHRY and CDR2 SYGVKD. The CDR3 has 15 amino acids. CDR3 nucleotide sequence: TGTGCCATCAGCCACGGGACAGGGGGGTCCTACGAGCAGTACTTC. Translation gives CAISHGTGGSYEQYF.

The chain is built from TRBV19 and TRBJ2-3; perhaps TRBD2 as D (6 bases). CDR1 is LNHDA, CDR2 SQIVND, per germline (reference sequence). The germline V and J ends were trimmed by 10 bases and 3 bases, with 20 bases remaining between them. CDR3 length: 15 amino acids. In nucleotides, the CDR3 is TGTGCCACCTCCACGGATCGGGGGAGAACAGATACGCAGTATTTT. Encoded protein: CATSTDRGRTDTQYF.

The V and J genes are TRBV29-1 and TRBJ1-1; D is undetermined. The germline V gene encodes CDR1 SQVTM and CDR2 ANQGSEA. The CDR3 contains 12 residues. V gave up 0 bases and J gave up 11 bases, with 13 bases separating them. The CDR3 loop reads CSVEDAGVRAFF. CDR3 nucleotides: TGCAGCGTTGAAGATGCCGGGGTACGGGCTTTCTTT.